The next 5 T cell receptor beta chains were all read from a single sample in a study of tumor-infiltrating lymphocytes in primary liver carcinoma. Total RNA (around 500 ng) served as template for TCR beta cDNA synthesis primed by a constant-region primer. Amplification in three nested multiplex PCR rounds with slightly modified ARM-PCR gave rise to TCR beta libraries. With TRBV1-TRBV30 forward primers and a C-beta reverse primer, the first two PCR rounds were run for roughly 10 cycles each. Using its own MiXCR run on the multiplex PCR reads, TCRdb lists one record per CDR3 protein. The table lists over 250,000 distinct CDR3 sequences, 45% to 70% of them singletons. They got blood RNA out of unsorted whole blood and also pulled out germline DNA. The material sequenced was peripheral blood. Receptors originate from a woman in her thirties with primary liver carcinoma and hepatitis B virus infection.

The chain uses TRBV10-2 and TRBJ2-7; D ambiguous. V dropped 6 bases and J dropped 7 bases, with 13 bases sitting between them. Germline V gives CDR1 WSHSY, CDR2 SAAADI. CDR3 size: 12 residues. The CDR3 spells CASSLLSREQYF. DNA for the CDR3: TGCGCCAGCAGCCTTCTCTCGAGGGAGCAGTACTTC.

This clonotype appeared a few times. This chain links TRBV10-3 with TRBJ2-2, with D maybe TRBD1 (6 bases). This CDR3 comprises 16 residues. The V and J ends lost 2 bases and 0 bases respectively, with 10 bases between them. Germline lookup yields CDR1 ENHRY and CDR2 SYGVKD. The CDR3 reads CAISETGQSNTGELFF. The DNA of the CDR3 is TGTGCCATCAGTGAGACCGGACAGTCGAACACCGGGGAGCTGTTTTTT.

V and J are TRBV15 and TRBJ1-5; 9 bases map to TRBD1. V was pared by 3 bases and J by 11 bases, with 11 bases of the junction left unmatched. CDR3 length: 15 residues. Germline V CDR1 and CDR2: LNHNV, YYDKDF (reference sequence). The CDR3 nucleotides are TGTGCCACCAGCAGTGGCCCGGGACAGGGAGTGTCCCAGCATTTT. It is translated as CATSSGPGQGVSQHF.

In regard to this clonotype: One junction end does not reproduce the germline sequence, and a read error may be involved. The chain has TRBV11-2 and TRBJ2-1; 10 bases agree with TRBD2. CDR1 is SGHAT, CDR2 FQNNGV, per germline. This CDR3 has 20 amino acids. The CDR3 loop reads CASSLDPYPPSGSSYDEQFF. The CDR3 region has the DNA TGTGCCAGCAGCTTAGATCCCTACCCACCTAGCGGGAGCTCCTACGATGAGCAGTTCTTC.

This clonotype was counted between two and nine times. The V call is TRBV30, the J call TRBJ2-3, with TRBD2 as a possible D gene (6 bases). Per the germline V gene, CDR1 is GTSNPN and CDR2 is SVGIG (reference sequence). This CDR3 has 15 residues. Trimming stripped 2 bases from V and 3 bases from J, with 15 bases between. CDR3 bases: TGTGCCTGGAGTTTGGTCGGGAGTAATACAGATACGCAGTATTTT. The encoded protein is CAWSLVGSNTDTQYF.